Shown below are 15 T cell receptor beta chains from a single sample sequenced in a study of OX40 agonist ivuxolimab in advanced cancers. The data were produced by immunoSEQ multiplex PCR, yet TCRdb's version contains in-frame clones alone and is incomplete. The sample has some 64,000 clones, 92% seen once. The source material was CD4+ or CD8+ T cells sorted from blood, sampled in a trial of the OX40 agonist ivuxolimab. The source is an adult with an advanced solid tumor such as melanoma, head and neck, liver or kidney cancer.

This clone was detected only once. V is TRBV2 and J is TRBJ2-7; 8 bases match TRBD2. Germline V gives CDR1 SNHLY, CDR2 FYNNEI. The CDR3 is made up of 14 amino acids. With 8 bases clipped from V and 5 bases from J, the junction kept 11 bases outside the gene matches. CDR3 loop: CASLERENLDEQYV. Here the CDR3 DNA reads TGTGCCAGCCTCGAGCGGGAGAATCTCGACGAGCAGTACGTC.

This sequence joins TRBV4-1 and TRBJ1-1; D is unresolved. The CDR3 is made up of 16 amino acids. The ends were cut back, 0 bases at V and 0 bases at J, with 11 bases in the middle. The V gene's germline CDR1 is MGHRA and CDR2 YSYEKL. CDR3: CASSQDPTNMNTEAFF. The CDR3 region has the DNA TGCGCCAGCAGCCAAGATCCGACAAATATGAACACTGAAGCTTTCTTT.

The rearrangement uses TRBV5-1 and TRBJ2-1; D gene ambiguous. The CDR3 is made up of 14 amino acids. The V end was cut by 0 bases, the J end by 5 bases, with 9 bases between. From germline, CDR1 is SGHRS and CDR2 YFSETQ. The CDR3 coding sequence is TGCGCCAGCAGCTTGGTTAGGACCCACAATGAGCAGTTCTTC. This encodes CASSLVRTHNEQFF.

This rearrangement joins TRBV9 to TRBJ1-6, with TRBD1 matching over 8 bases. The V gene end was trimmed by 0 bases and the J gene end by 8 bases; junction bases not matched to a gene: 4. The CDR3 spans 15 residues. From germline, CDR1 is SGDLS and CDR2 YYNGEE. The CDR3 coding sequence is TGTGCCAGCAGCGTAGCTGGGACAGGCTATTCACCCCTCCACTTT. This encodes CASSVAGTGYSPLHF.

The chain combines TRBV11-3 with TRBJ2-4; D remains ambiguous. Trimming stripped 2 bases from V and 4 bases from J, with 15 bases between. Germline-derived CDR1 and CDR2 are SGHNT and YENEEA. The CDR3 totals 16 residues. The CDR3 here is CASSLYNGNQKNIQYF. Here the CDR3 DNA reads TGTGCCAGCAGCTTATATAACGGAAATCAAAAAAACATTCAGTACTTC.

This chain joins TRBV6-1 and TRBJ2-2; no definite D call. The CDR3 totals 15 residues. V dropped 0 bases and J dropped 3 bases, with 8 bases sitting between them. CDR1 and CDR2 (germline): MNHNS, SASEGT. CDR3 loop: CASSEAGLYTGELFF. The DNA for the CDR3 is TGTGCCAGCAGTGAAGCAGGATTATACACCGGGGAGCTGTTTTTT.

The chain links TRBV4-3 to TRBJ2-4, with 12 bases fitting TRBD2. V lost 2 bases to trimming and J lost 0 bases; unmatched junction nucleotides: 8. Germline CDR1 LGHNA, CDR2 YSLEER. This CDR3 has 19 residues. The CDR3 region has the DNA TGCGCCAGCAGCCAAAGCAGACTAGCGGGGGTTCGAGCCAAAAACATTCAGTACTTC. As protein: CASSQSRLAGVRAKNIQYF.

This clone has just one count. At the DNA level, this CDR3 is encoded by other sequences in the same sample as well. CDR3 in amino acids: CASSLSGANVLTF. CDR3 in DNA: TGTGCCAGCAGTCTCTCTGGGGCCAACGTCCTGACTTTC. The chain links TRBV27 to TRBJ2-6; the D is unclear. This CDR3 region has 13 residues. Per the germline V gene, CDR1 is MNHEY and CDR2 is SMNVEV (reference sequence). Trimming shortened V by 5 bases and J by 0 bases, and 2 bases separated the two germline ends. The full variable domain, in which reference TRBV27 and TRBJ2-6 provide the parts outside the CDR3, is EAQVTQNPRYLITVTGKKLTVTCSQNMNHEYMSWYRQDPGLGLRQIYYSMNVEVTDKGDVPEGYKVSRKEKRNFPLILESPSPNQTSLYFCASSLSGANVLTFGAGSRLTVL.

In nucleotides, the CDR3 is TGTGCCAGCAGCTTAGGGACAGGGATTCAAGAGACCCAGTACTTC. Its translation is CASSLGTGIQETQYF. The chain couples TRBV7-9 to TRBJ2-5; 8 bases align to TRBD1. Germline trimming cut 1 base from V and 2 bases from J; bases unmatched to any gene: 3. Per the germline V gene, CDR1 is SEHNR and CDR2 is FQNEAQ (reference sequence). The CDR3 is made up of 15 amino acids.

The rearrangement uses TRBV30 and TRBJ2-2; D uncertain. In germline, CDR1 is GTSNPN, CDR2 SVGIG (reference sequence). The CDR3 length is 12 residues. V lost 4 bases and J lost 7, with 10 bases in between. The CDR3 is CAWNSVDGELFF. DNA of the CDR3: TGTGCCTGGAATTCAGTCGACGGGGAGCTGTTTTTT.

V is TRBV7-9 and J is TRBJ2-5, with unresolved D. V dropped 4 bases and J dropped 7 bases, with 7 bases sitting between them. Germline-derived CDR1 and CDR2 are SEHNR and FQNEAQ (reference sequence). The CDR3 consists of 11 residues. In nucleotides, the CDR3 is TGTGCCAGCAGCTGGGGTGCGACCCAGTACTTC. This translates into CASSWGATQYF.

The rearrangement uses TRBV28 and TRBJ1-5; no firm D call. Germline assignment: CDR1 MDHEN and CDR2 SYDVKM. The CDR3 covers 15 residues. Trimming pared 7 bases from V and 6 bases from J, leaving 19 bases between. The CDR3 nucleotides are TGTGCCAGCACGCTACTACCCCGGACGATTCAGCCCCAGCATTTT. It specifies CASTLLPRTIQPQHF.

The V gene is TRBV4-3, the J gene TRBJ2-2; the D gene is possibly TRBD2 (6 bases). V was trimmed by 4 bases and J by 6 bases, leaving 18 bases between them. The CDR3 length is 16 residues. The germline gives CDR1 LGHNA, CDR2 YSLEER. CDR3 nucleotide sequence: TGCGCCAGCAGCCCCAGAAGCCGGAGGGTCCCCGGGGAGCTGTTTTTT. Translating gives CASSPRSRRVPGELFF.

The CDR3 loop reads CASSVPGTRVSNEQFF. In nucleotides, the CDR3 is TGTGCCAGCAGCGTACCCGGGACTAGAGTAAGCAATGAGCAGTTCTTC. V gene TRBV9 combines with J gene TRBJ2-1, with 8 positions matching TRBD2. The CDR3 is made up of 16 amino acids. After removal of 1 base from V and 6 bases from J, the junction contained 9 bases not matched to a gene. Germline CDR1 is SGDLS and CDR2 is YYNGEE. The whole variable domain, remainder taken from reference TRBV9 and TRBJ2-1, is DSGVTQTPKHLITATGQRVTLRCSPRSGDLSVYWYQQSLDQGLQFLIQYYNGEERAKGNILERFSAQQFPDLHSELNLSSLELGDSALYFCASSVPGTRVSNEQFFGPGTRLTVL.

V usage is TRBV15 and J usage is TRBJ2-3; TRBD2 matches 7 bases. Germline V lookup: CDR1 LNHNV, CDR2 YYDKDF (reference sequence). With V trimmed by 4 bases and J by 5 bases, 6 bases remained unmatched. There are 14 residues in the CDR3. The CDR3 loop is CATSKGGSGDTQYF. CDR3 in DNA: TGTGCCACCAGCAAGGGCGGGAGTGGAGATACGCAGTATTTT. The entire variable domain, with the rest obtained from reference TRBV15 and TRBJ2-3, is as follows: DAMVIQNPRYQVTQFGKPVTLSCSQTLNHNVMYWYQQKSSQAPKLLFHYYDKDFNNEADTPDNFQSRRPNTSFCFLDIRSPGLGDTAMYLCATSKGGSGDTQYFGPGTRLTVL.